This T cell receptor beta chain was captured by sequencing in a study of T cells of healthy individuals (dated by TCRdb to about 2018). V sheds 1 base and J sheds 5 bases, leaving 11 bases between their ends. Via the germline V gene, CDR1 is MGHDK and CDR2 SYGVNS. Reading from cysteine to phenylalanine, the CDR3 counts 14 amino acids. The sequence is cut down to CDR3 DNA, 42 bases in frame from base 1. This clonotype has a handful of counts. No antigen is known for it. The sample holds no much larger clone one base away, and base qualities are not on file. The library was made by 5' RACE. Sequencing was performed on an Illumina MiSeq. Using fastp at Q25 and MiXCR, TCRdb reprocessed the public reads and kept productive beta chains. Entries that share a CDR3 protein sequence are merged under the most common genes and DNA. Across this sample there are over 95,000 distinct CDR3 sequences, with approximately 15% seen only once. Approximately 6% of the sample belongs to the ten largest clones.

Here the chain combines TRBV25-1 and TRBJ2-5; the D gene is possibly TRBD2, with 6 bases matching. This TCR was recovered from a human donor in good health. The base sequence is TGTGCCAGCAGTGAATCTGGGGGGAGGGAGACCCAGTACTTC. This gives the protein CASSESGGRETQYF.